The rows below give T cell receptor beta chains drawn from one sample of a study of CD8+CD57+ T cells in acquired aplastic anemia. One entry per CDR3 protein results from TCRdb running MiXCR on the reads. The top ten clones hold 0.9% to 1.2% of a sample with about 220,000 distinct CDR3 sequences, approximately 35% of them seen once. Sequencing input: sorted CD4+, CD8+, or CD8+CD57+ T cells (not recorded which) from PBMCs. Receptors originate from a human donor in good health, serving as a control. The CDR3 runs from the conserved cysteine through the conserved F or W. The D gene is left open where the match is weak. Not every row has a clone size; where given, it reads once, few, many or a size class.

v_gene,len,d_gene,abundance,j_gene,CDR3aa,CDR3nt
TRBV19,14,TRBD1,many,TRBJ2-1,CASSRTGDSIEQFF,TGTGCCAGTAGTAGAACAGGGGACAGTATAGAGCAGTTCTTC
TRBV25-1,11,-,once,TRBJ2-3,CASMSVGTQYF,TGTGCCAGCATGTCGGTTGGTACGCAGTATTTT
TRBV24-1,16,TRBD1,-,TRBJ1-4,CATSRDGQGANEKLFF,TGTGCCACCAGCAGAGATGGTCAGGGGGCTAATGAAAAACTGTTTTTT
TRBV5-6,14,TRBD1,many,TRBJ2-7,CASSWGQTSYEQYF,TGTGCCAGCAGCTGGGGACAGACAAGCTACGAGCAGTACTTC
TRBV20-1,13,TRBD1,-,TRBJ2-7,CSYSGTGKSEQYF,TGCAGTTACTCCGGGACAGGGAAATCCGAGCAGTACTTC
TRBV7-3,15,-,once,TRBJ2-3,CASSSTRGLTDTQYF,TGTGCCAGCAGCTCGACAAGAGGCCTCACAGATACGCAGTATTTT
TRBV19,14,-,many,TRBJ1-5,CASSIFGVNQPQHF,TGTGCCAGTAGTATCTTCGGGGTCAATCAGCCCCAGCATTTT
TRBV7-6,12,-,many,TRBJ2-7,CASSPLGGEQYF,TGTGCCAGCAGCCCCCTGGGAGGTGAGCAGTACTTC
TRBV5-6,13,TRBD1,once,TRBJ1-2,CASTEQGDYGYTF,TGTGCCAGCACCGAACAGGGGGACTATGGCTACACCTTC
TRBV12-5,14,-,few,TRBJ2-1,CASVLVESYNEQFF,TGTGCTAGTGTCTTAGTCGAATCCTACAATGAGCAGTTCTTC
TRBV20-1,15,TRBD2,many,TRBJ2-7,CSARDPLAASYEQYF,TGCAGTGCTAGAGATCCCCTAGCGGCCTCCTACGAGCAGTACTTC
TRBV5-6,14,-,-,TRBJ2-7,CASSLRVAAYEQYF,TGTGCCAGCAGCTTAAGGGTGGCAGCCTACGAGCAGTACTTC
TRBV10-3,13,-,many,TRBJ1-2,CAIRDLGGKGYTF,TGTGCCATCAGAGATTTAGGGGGAAAGGGCTACACCTTC
TRBV7-2,15,TRBD2,-,TRBJ2-7,CASSLLGGGAYEQYF,TGTGCCAGCAGCTTATTGGGCGGGGGGGCCTACGAGCAGTACTTC
TRBV2,18,TRBD2,-,TRBJ2-7,CASSTSGTSGKNSYEQYF,TGTGCCAGCAGCACATCCGGGACTAGCGGGAAAAACTCCTACGAGCAGTACTTC
TRBV3-1,15,TRBD2,many,TRBJ2-7,CASSPAGRSSYEQYF,TGTGCCAGCAGCCCAGCGGGAAGGAGCTCCTACGAGCAGTACTTC
TRBV20-1,15,-,many,TRBJ2-7,CSANSGTGILYEQYF,TGCAGTGCCAATAGCGGAACGGGTATTCTCTACGAGCAGTACTTC
TRBV29-1,16,TRBD2,many,TRBJ2-7,CSVVSSGRYPTYEQYF,TGCAGCGTTGTTTCGAGCGGGAGGTACCCCACCTACGAGCAGTACTTC
TRBV4-1,16,TRBD1,few,TRBJ1-3,CASSRSGTGGGNTIYF,TGCGCCAGCAGCCGCTCCGGGACAGGGGGCGGAAACACCATATATTTT
TRBV6-1,14,-,few,TRBJ1-4,CASSGWGAREKLFF,TGTGCCAGCAGTGGGTGGGGGGCACGGGAAAAACTGTTTTTT
TRBV4-1,14,-,few,TRBJ1-5,CASSQEFANQPQHF,TGCGCCAGCAGCCAAGAATTCGCCAATCAGCCCCAGCATTTT